What follows are 29 T cell receptor beta chains derived from one specimen sequenced in a study of blood T cells in healthy people across ages. For the second PCR, which ran for about 7 to 11 cycles, a sample-barcoded 5' primer and a J-beta primer mix were used. Each CDR3 protein is one row after TCRdb ran MiXCR on the 5' RACE reads. This table has around 1.7 million distinct CDR3 sequences, 25% to 30% appearing once. Sequencing input: blood. Source of these receptors: a woman younger than 45 in good health.

In its sample, this clonotype was seen a few times. The junction and the germline gene differ at one end; a read error may be behind it. This chain joins TRBV7-2 and TRBJ2-7; D is unclear. Germline-derived CDR1 and CDR2 are SGHTA and FQGNSA. The length of the CDR3 is 13 residues. This chain's CDR3 is CASSLGQTYDQYF. In DNA, the CDR3 is TGTGCCAGCAGCTTAGGGCAGACCTACGATCAGTACTTC.

This clonotype was detected ten times or more. This chain joins TRBV12-3 or TRBV12-4 and TRBJ1-5, with 8 bases aligning to TRBD1. This CDR3 comprises 18 residues. Losses at the gene ends were 5 bases for V and 0 bases for J; bases not matched to a gene: 12. As DNA, the CDR3 is TGTGCCAGCAGTCTCAGACAGGGAGGGACAGGTAGCAATCAGCCCCAGCATTTT. Translated: CASSLRQGGTGSNQPQHF.

For this clonotype: Possible read error: a much larger clone is one base away. The chain joins TRBV5-1 to TRBJ2-7; TRBD2 matches 11 bases. The germline CDR1 and CDR2 sequences are SGHRS and YFSETQ. This CDR3 region has 15 residues. V shed 3 bases, J shed 7 bases, and the junction held 9 bases outside the gene matches. This chain's CDR3 is CASSSTSGEGDEQYF. The CDR3 DNA follows: TGCGCCAGCAGCTCGACTAGCGGGGAGGGGGATGAGCAGTACTTC.

The rearrangement links TRBV7-3 to TRBJ1-6; possibly TRBD1 for D (6 bases). The V gene's germline CDR1 is SGHTA and CDR2 FQGTGA. V was trimmed by 5 bases and J by 7 bases, leaving 18 bases between them. The CDR3 sequence is 16 residues long. The CDR3 reads CASSQTGVQGNSPLHF. The CDR3, as DNA: TGTGCCAGCAGCCAAACAGGTGTGCAGGGGAATTCACCCCTCCACTTT.

This clonotype was counted only a few times. The CDR3 region has the DNA TGTGCCAGCAGTTACGGACTAGCGGGAGGGTTTTTATCCTACAATGAGCAGTTCTTC. Encoded protein: CASSYGLAGGFLSYNEQFF. V usage is TRBV6-2 or TRBV6-3 and J usage is TRBJ2-1; the match to TRBD2 covers 15 bases. Germline CDR1 MNHEY, CDR2 SVGEGT. Trimming at V came to 2 bases and at J to 1 base, leaving 6 bases not matched to a gene. The CDR3 is 19 amino acids.

In its sample, this clonotype was seen many times. The V gene is TRBV29-1, the J gene TRBJ2-7; 10 nucleotides align to TRBD1. This CDR3 has 15 residues. Germline trimming cut 3 bases from V and 5 bases from J; bases unmatched to any gene: 10. Germline V gene data show CDR1 as SQVTM and CDR2 as ANQGSEA. The CDR3 loop reads CSVENRDRGTHEQYF. CDR3 sequence (DNA): TGCAGCGTTGAGAATAGGGACAGGGGAACGCACGAGCAGTACTTC.

The sample holds a few counts of this clonotype. The chain recombines TRBV30 with TRBJ2-1; no definite D call. The length of the CDR3 is 14 residues. Between the trimmed V and J ends, which lost 2 bases and 6 bases, there was a span of 14 bases. The germline CDR1 and CDR2 sequences are GTSNPN and SVGIG (reference sequence). CDR3 in DNA: TGTGCCTGGAGTAGGCCCATGGGTTTCAATGAGCAGTTCTTC. Protein: CAWSRPMGFNEQFF.

V gene TRBV7-2 combines with J gene TRBJ1-1; D is uncertain. The CDR3 covers 15 residues. The ends were cut back, 5 bases at V and 6 bases at J, with 19 bases in the middle. The germline CDR1 and CDR2 sequences are SGHTA and FQGNSA. CDR3 nucleotide sequence: TGTGCCAGCAGCCCCTTACGACGAGTTTCCGCTGAAGCTTTCTTT. This sequence encodes CASSPLRRVSAEAFF. Based on the CDR3 plus reference TRBV7-2 and TRBJ1-1, the full variable domain is GAGVSQSPSNKVTEKGKDVELRCDPISGHTALYWYRQSLGQGLEFLIYFQGNSAPDKSGLPSDRFSAERTGGSVSTLTIQRTQQEDSAVYLCASSPLRRVSAEAFFGQGTRLTVV.

This chain uses TRBV20-1 with TRBJ2-7; D possibly corresponds to TRBD2 (5 bases). Between the trimmed V and J ends, which lost 1 base and 3 bases, there was a span of 13 bases. This CDR3 is built from 14 residues. The V gene's germline CDR1 is DFQATT and CDR2 SNEGSKA (reference sequence). The CDR3 nucleotides are TGCAGTGCTAGAGGGGGTAGCGACTACTACGAGCAGTACTTC. Amino acids: CSARGGSDYYEQYF.

This clonotype is a singleton in its sample. A much larger clone differs by one base, so this may be a read error. V is TRBV4-1 and J is TRBJ2-5, with 7 bases aligning to TRBD1. CDR1 and CDR2 from the germline V gene are MGHRA and YSYEKL. The CDR3 extends over 14 amino acids. CDR3 nucleotides: TGCGCCAGCGGCCAGCGAACAGGGGAAGAGACCCAGTACTTC. Encoded protein: CASGQRTGEETQYF.

The chain recombines TRBV29-1 with TRBJ2-3; TRBD1 is a possible D gene (6 bases). The CDR3 is 10 amino acids. Germline V gene lookup returns CDR1 SQVTM and CDR2 ANQGSEA. V was pared by 7 bases and J by 4 bases, with 6 bases between. CDR3 sequence: CSAGADTQYF. The CDR3 nucleotides are TGCAGCGCAGGGGCAGATACGCAGTATTTT.

This clonotype was seen a few times. The V call is TRBV7-2, the J call TRBJ1-5, with D possibly matching TRBD1 (5 bases). CDR1 and CDR2 from the germline V gene are SGHTA and FQGNSA. The V and J ends lost 3 bases and 7 bases respectively, with 19 bases between them. The CDR3 loop spans 16 amino acids. CDR3 protein: CASSFYGVGGEQPQHF. Here the CDR3 DNA reads TGTGCCAGCAGCTTCTACGGGGTTGGGGGGGAACAGCCCCAGCATTTT.

This clonotype was counted a few times. J is TRBJ2-3 and V is TRBV5-5; 11 bases line up with TRBD2. Unmatched junction bases numbered 4, after V lost 2 bases and J lost 2 bases. The CDR3 has 16 amino acids. Germline V gene sequence: CDR1 SGHKS, CDR2 YYEKEE (reference sequence). The CDR3 spells CASSFTSGGITDTQYF. In DNA, the CDR3 is TGTGCCAGCAGCTTCACTAGCGGGGGAATCACAGATACGCAGTATTTT.

The chain is built from TRBV20-1 and TRBJ1-4, with D perhaps TRBD1 (6 bases). Between the trimmed V and J ends, which lost 1 base and 8 bases, there was a span of 29 bases. This CDR3 comprises 19 residues. The germline V gene has CDR1 DFQATT and CDR2 SNEGSKA (reference sequence). The CDR3 DNA is TGCAGTGCTAGAGGCGAACAGGGAACGATTGAAGCCGAAATAGAAAAACTGTTTTTT. Protein: CSARGEQGTIEAEIEKLFF.

This clonotype has a handful of counts. This chain connects TRBV20-1 to TRBJ1-2, with TRBD1 matching over 9 bases. V lost 0 bases, J lost 4 bases, and 9 bases stayed unmatched. The CDR3 has 16 amino acids. The germline V gene encodes CDR1 DFQATT and CDR2 SNEGSKA (reference sequence). This CDR3 is CSARDGTGFGPYGYTF. The CDR3 coding sequence is TGCAGTGCTAGAGATGGGACAGGGTTTGGGCCCTATGGCTACACCTTC.

The chain uses TRBV12-3 or TRBV12-4 and TRBJ2-5; D unclear. This CDR3 comprises 13 residues. V was trimmed by 1 base and J by 10 bases, leaving 13 bases between them. CDR3 sequence reads: CASSLGGLGNQYF. The CDR3 DNA is TGTGCCAGCAGTTTAGGGGGATTAGGAAACCAGTACTTC.

The chain joins TRBV6-6 to TRBJ1-6; tentatively, D is TRBD1 (5 bases). The germline V gene has CDR1 MNHNY and CDR2 SVGAGI (reference sequence). This CDR3 has 17 residues. Trimming pared 0 bases from V and 8 bases from J, leaving 17 bases between. The CDR3: CASSYSKAGTRDSPLHF. Written as DNA, the CDR3 is TGTGCCAGCAGTTACTCGAAAGCAGGGACTAGGGATTCACCCCTCCACTTT.

This clonotype appeared many times. The rearrangement uses TRBV12-3 or TRBV12-4 and TRBJ2-7; perhaps TRBD1 as D (6 bases). V was cut by 3 bases and J by 0 bases, with 12 bases left in between. This CDR3 spans 15 amino acids. The CDR3 sequence: CASSFRGLSSYEQYF. The CDR3 region has the DNA TGTGCCAGCAGTTTCAGGGGCCTGAGCTCCTACGAGCAGTACTTC.

This clonotype was observed many times. The chain carries TRBV10-3 and TRBJ2-1; 7 bases map to TRBD1. This CDR3 has 13 amino acids. Losses at the gene ends were 8 bases for V and 5 bases for J; bases not matched to a gene: 6. In germline, CDR1 is ENHRY, CDR2 SYGVKD. The DNA for the CDR3 is TGTGCCATCCGACAGGGCTTAGACAATGAGCAGTTCTTC. Protein product: CAIRQGLDNEQFF.

This clonotype was recorded many times. The chain recombines TRBV6-5 with TRBJ2-7; D uncertain. Germline values: CDR1 MNHEY, CDR2 SVGAGI. The length of the CDR3 is 12 residues. Trimming removed 8 bases from V and 4 bases from J, with 12 bases in between. In nucleotides, the CDR3 is TGTGCCAGCTGTAACAACGGTTACGAGCAGTACTTC. Translated: CASCNNGYEQYF.

This clonotype was recorded at least ten times. The chain couples TRBV10-3 to TRBJ1-2, with D possibly TRBD1 on 5 matching bases. Trimming took 6 bases from V and 2 from J, leaving 7 bases between them. From germline, CDR1 is ENHRY and CDR2 SYGVKD. The CDR3 sequence is 12 residues long. The chain's CDR3 is CAIRQGNYGYTF. CDR3 coding DNA: TGTGCCATCAGGCAGGGAAACTATGGCTACACCTTC.

This clonotype was picked up a small number of times. The chain couples TRBV30 to TRBJ2-1; the match to TRBD2 covers 11 bases. V dropped 4 bases and J dropped 9; count of bases not matched to a gene: 14. Germline values: CDR1 GTSNPN, CDR2 SVGIG (reference sequence). The CDR3 loop spans 16 amino acids. CDR3 bases: TGTGCCTGGACGCGGAGACTAGCGGGGCTGCATGGTGAGCAGTTCTTC. Translation gives CAWTRRLAGLHGEQFF.

This sequence joins TRBV6-2 or TRBV6-3 and TRBJ2-1; 8 bases fit TRBD1. The CDR3 sequence is 14 residues long. Trimming cost V 5 bases and J 8 bases; bases outside gene matches: 8. Per germline, CDR1 MNHEY and CDR2 SVGEGT. The CDR3 sequence: CASSRTGMNYEQFF. DNA of the CDR3: TGTGCCAGCAGTAGGACAGGGATGAATTATGAGCAGTTCTTC.

Comment on this clonotype: One junction end disagrees with the germline gene, perhaps due to a read error. V and J are TRBV4-3 and TRBJ1-1; maybe TRBD1 (5 bases). The CDR3 loop spans 15 amino acids. The germline V gene encodes CDR1 LGHNA and CDR2 YSLEER. The CDR3: CAGSQDSRGPTEAFF. DNA for the CDR3: TGCGCCGGCAGCCAAGATTCCCGGGGCCCCACTGAAGCTTTCTTT.

This chain connects TRBV9 to TRBJ1-4; 12 bases fit TRBD1. There are 18 residues in the CDR3. Germline V gene lookup returns CDR1 SGDLS and CDR2 YYNGEE. V was pared by 4 bases and J by 3 bases, with 10 bases of the junction left unmatched. The DNA of the CDR3 is TGTGCCAGCAGCATCGGGACAGGGGGCCGTAGGGCTAATGAAAAACTGTTTTTT. Translated: CASSIGTGGRRANEKLFF.

This clonotype was seen more than once but under ten times. V and J are TRBV5-1 and TRBJ2-3, with D possibly being TRBD2 (6 bases). The CDR3 totals 17 residues. The V gene lost 2 bases and the J gene lost 2 bases, with 18 bases spanning the gap. Germline CDR1 and CDR2: SGHRS and YFSETQ. DNA of the CDR3: TGCGCCAGCAGCTTAAGGGGAAGCGGAGGGGCCACAGATACGCAGTATTTT. Translated, it gives CASSLRGSGGATDTQYF.

The chain uses TRBV5-1 and TRBJ1-2, with D unresolved. Trimming stripped 3 bases from V and 0 bases from J, with 9 bases between. Germline assignment: CDR1 SGHRS and CDR2 YFSETQ. CDR3 size: 14 residues. CDR3 in amino acids: CASSSCGSNYGYTF. The CDR3, as DNA: TGCGCCAGCAGCTCCTGTGGCTCTAACTATGGCTACACCTTC.

This clonotype has just a few counts. A read error may account for a junction end that differs from germline. The rearrangement links TRBV11-2 to TRBJ2-5, with D tentatively TRBD2 (6 bases). The CDR3 contains 15 residues. Germline V gives CDR1 SGHAT, CDR2 FQNNGV. CDR3: CAGSLEATSKETQYF. The CDR3 DNA is TGTGCCGGCAGCTTAGAAGCTACTAGCAAAGAGACCCAGTACTTC. The variable domain in full, completed from reference TRBV11-2 and TRBJ2-5, reads EAGVAQSPRYKIIEKRQSVAFWCNPISGHATLYWYQQILGQGPKLLIQFQNNGVVDDSQLPKDRFSAERLKGVDSTLKIQPAKLEDSAVYLCAGSLEATSKETQYFGPGTRLLVL.

The gene calls are TRBV7-3 and TRBJ1-2, with 12 bases fitting TRBD1. The CDR3 extends over 14 amino acids. Germline CDR1 reads SGHTA; CDR2 reads FQGTGA. V gave up 8 bases and J gave up 6 bases; unmatched junction bases: 7. CDR3 loop: CASGDRGQGNGYTF. The CDR3 coding sequence is TGTGCCAGCGGGGACAGGGGGCAGGGAAATGGCTACACCTTC.